Below are 32 T cell receptor beta chains sequenced from a single sample in a study of metastatic and nonmetastatic thyroid tumors. With MiXCR, TCRdb called clones anew from the PCR reads. The sample records several thousand clones, under 30% being singletons. Among the patients, none had received any treatment before thyroid surgery. Sequencing input: tumor tissue. The receptors derive from a female donor with papillary thyroid cancer or a benign thyroid nodule (not recorded which). Some clones in this sample may be carry-over from other donors' samples.

This sequence joins TRBV12-3 or TRBV12-4 and TRBJ1-2, with D tentatively TRBD1 (6 bases). This CDR3 comprises 14 residues. Trimming cost V 1 base and J 7 bases, with 13 bases left between them. The chain's CDR3 is CASSLGGAGVGYTF. DNA of the CDR3: TGTGCCAGCAGTTTAGGGGGGGCTGGGGTTGGCTACACCTTC.

This chain joins TRBV11-3 and TRBJ2-1, with a weak D call TRBD2 (6 bases). The V gene lost 6 bases and the J gene lost 5 bases, with 11 bases spanning the gap. The CDR3 sequence is 13 residues long. Germline V gene sequence: CDR1 SGHNT, CDR2 YENEEA. CDR3 sequence: CASRDYQNNEQFF. Here the CDR3 DNA reads TGTGCCAGCAGGGACTACCAAAACAATGAGCAGTTCTTC.

Relative to its sample, this clone is medium-sized. The V call is TRBV7-2, the J call TRBJ1-5; D gene uncertain. The CDR3 totals 15 residues. V shed 0 bases and J shed 3 bases, with 9 bases lying between them. Germline CDR1 is SGHTA and CDR2 is FQGNSA. The CDR3 DNA reads as TGTGCCAGCAGCTTAGCGAGCCAGAACAATCAGCCCCAGCATTTT. As protein: CASSLASQNNQPQHF.

The table lists this clone with a few counts. The chain has TRBV28 and TRBJ1-1; D is undetermined. Per germline, CDR1 MDHEN and CDR2 SYDVKM. The V gene lost 5 bases and the J gene lost 3 bases, with 19 bases spanning the gap. CDR3 length: 16 amino acids. The CDR3 nucleotides are TGTGCCAGCAGTCTCCCTCCAGAGGGTAGGTACACTGAAGCTTTCTTT. Protein sequence: CASSLPPEGRYTEAFF.

The chain links TRBV20-1 to TRBJ1-6, with D maybe TRBD1 (6 bases). Trimming removed 0 bases from V and 14 bases from J, with 14 bases in between. CDR1 is DFQATT, CDR2 SNEGSKA, per germline (reference sequence). This CDR3 comprises 13 residues. The CDR3 nucleotides are TGCAGTGCTAGAGAGGCAACAGGGTGGTCCCTCCACTTT. Translating it yields CSAREATGWSLHF.

This clone was counted only a few times. The CDR3 DNA follows: TGTGCCAGCAGCCCCGGGCCAGAGCCCCAGCATTTT. Protein sequence: CASSPGPEPQHF. The chain has TRBV6-1 and TRBJ1-5, with D unclear. The CDR3 contains 12 residues. Germline CDR1 is MNHNS and CDR2 is SASEGT. Trimming pared 6 bases from V and 8 bases from J, leaving 11 bases between.

This clone was detected only a few times. The gene calls are TRBV6-1 and TRBJ2-7; tentative D call: TRBD2 (6 bases). The CDR3 consists of 13 residues. Trimming cost V 8 bases and J 3 bases, with 14 bases left between them. Germline V gene data show CDR1 as MNHNS and CDR2 as SASEGT. CDR3 nucleotides: TGTGCCAGCCGGAGGGAGGAGGTCTACGAGCAGTACTTC. Protein sequence: CASRREEVYEQYF.

The chain recombines TRBV20-1 with TRBJ1-6; 7 positions agree with TRBD1. The J segment lost 10 bases and the V segment lost 5 bases, leaving 17 bases of the junction unmatched. The CDR3 length is 16 residues. The germline CDR1 and CDR2 sequences are DFQATT and SNEGSKA (reference sequence). CDR3 DNA sequence: TGCAGTGCTCTACCCGGACGAAGACAGGGCGGGTCACCCCTCCACTTT. Translated, it gives CSALPGRRQGGSPLHF.

This clone was seen a few times. V gene TRBV19 combines with J gene TRBJ1-5; no clear D gene. Germline V CDR1 and CDR2: LNHDA, SQIVND (reference sequence). The CDR3 length is 13 residues. Trimming shortened V by 3 bases and J by 8 bases, and 11 bases separated the two germline ends. The CDR3 bases are TGTGCCAGTAGTATTTACCTCGTGGAGCCCCAGCATTTT. This translates into CASSIYLVEPQHF.

Only a few counts were recorded for this clone. The chain couples TRBV6-1 to TRBJ1-2, with D perhaps TRBD1 (6 bases). Germline CDR1 reads MNHNS; CDR2 reads SASEGT. Trimming removed 8 bases at V and 1 base at J, with 11 bases between. The CDR3 length is 13 residues. The CDR3 loop is CASSLRGNYGYTF. DNA of the CDR3: TGTGCCAGCTCACTCAGGGGTAACTATGGCTACACCTTC.

This clone was detected once. The CDR3 DNA sequence: TGTGCCAGCGGCACAGATACGCAGTATTTT. Translated: CASGTDTQYF. The gene calls are TRBV11-1 and TRBJ2-3; unclear D gene. The CDR3 length is 10 residues. V gave up 8 bases and J gave up 1 base, with 1 base separating them. Germline values: CDR1 SGHAT, CDR2 FQDESV (reference sequence).

This clone qualifies as medium-sized. The rearrangement uses TRBV9 and TRBJ1-1; D uncertain. V was cut by 1 base and J by 5 bases, with 9 bases left in between. Germline CDR1 and CDR2: SGDLS and YYNGEE. CDR3 size: 13 residues. The chain's CDR3 is CASSVQPRTEAFF. The CDR3 DNA reads TGTGCCAGCAGCGTACAACCTAGGACTGAAGCTTTCTTT. The full variable domain, rest sourced from reference TRBV9 and TRBJ1-1, is DSGVTQTPKHLITATGQRVTLRCSPRSGDLSVYWYQQSLDQGLQFLIQYYNGEERAKGNILERFSAQQFPDLHSELNLSSLELGDSALYFCASSVQPRTEAFFGQGTRLTVV.

The sample holds one count of this clone. The chain is built from TRBV5-1 and TRBJ2-1; 9 bases agree with TRBD1. CDR3 length: 16 amino acids. J gave up 7 bases and V 0 bases, and 8 bases lay outside the gene matches. Germline V lookup: CDR1 SGHRS, CDR2 YFSETQ. CDR3 DNA sequence: TGCGCCAGCAGCTTGGCGGACAGGGGCAGTGATAATGAGCAGTTCTTC. Its protein is CASSLADRGSDNEQFF.

This clone was counted a few times. A much larger clone lies a single base off, so this may be a read error. J is TRBJ2-1 and V is TRBV27; 14 bases align to TRBD2. CDR1 is MNHEY and CDR2 is SMNVEV in the germline V gene (reference sequence). The CDR3 covers 16 residues. The junction had 11 bases not matched to a gene; V was cut back by 7 bases and J by 9 bases. The chain's CDR3 is CASKLSGTSGSSEQFF. In nucleotides, the CDR3 is TGTGCCAGCAAACTGAGCGGGACTAGCGGGAGCAGTGAGCAGTTCTTC.

This clone has just a few counts. The chain employs TRBV7-2 and TRBJ2-3; 7 bases fit TRBD2. From germline, CDR1 is SGHTA and CDR2 FQGNSA. The CDR3 runs 12 residues. With 5 bases clipped from V and 8 bases from J, the junction kept 4 bases outside the gene matches. In DNA, the CDR3 is TGTGCCAGCAGCGGGGGGGGGGGTACGCAGTATTTT. Encoded protein: CASSGGGGTQYF. The full variable domain, with the rest looked up from reference TRBV7-2 and TRBJ2-3, is GAGVSQSPSNKVTEKGKDVELRCDPISGHTALYWYRQSLGQGLEFLIYFQGNSAPDKSGLPSDRFSAERTGGSVSTLTIQRTQQEDSAVYLCASSGGGGTQYFGPGTRLTVL.

The rearrangement joins TRBV7-2 to TRBJ2-2, with D tentatively TRBD2 (6 bases). Germline lookup yields CDR1 SGHTA and CDR2 FQGNSA. This CDR3 region has 13 residues. Trimming pared 5 bases from V and 6 bases from J, leaving 10 bases between. In nucleotides, the CDR3 is TGTGCCAGCAGCCCGCGGGGTGCCGGGGAGCTGTTTTTT. This codes for CASSPRGAGELFF.

The CDR3 DNA follows: TGTGCCAGCAGTAAGGTTACAGGTTCGACTTCTGGAAACACCATATATTTT. It encodes CASSKVTGSTSGNTIYF. V and J are TRBV6-1 and TRBJ1-3, with a weak D call TRBD1 (5 bases). The CDR3 totals 17 residues. The ends were cut back, 5 bases at V and 1 base at J, with 18 bases in the middle. Germline lookup yields CDR1 MNHNS and CDR2 SASEGT.

The V call is TRBV28, the J call TRBJ2-5; the match to TRBD2 covers 12 bases. The CDR3 loop spans 16 amino acids. Germline loops: CDR1 MDHEN, CDR2 SYDVKM. The V and J ends lost 6 bases and 4 bases, in that order; junction bases with no gene match: 9. The CDR3 protein is CASRTGLAGPGETQYF. CDR3 coding DNA: TGTGCCAGCAGGACCGGACTAGCGGGACCGGGAGAGACCCAGTACTTC.

V is TRBV28 and J is TRBJ1-1; D not certain. The CDR3 totals 12 residues. Trimming stripped 3 bases from V and 0 bases from J, with 2 bases between. The V gene's germline CDR1 is MDHEN and CDR2 SYDVKM. The CDR3 coding sequence is TGTGCCAGCAGTTTCTTGAACACTGAAGCTTTCTTT. It is translated as CASSFLNTEAFF. The variable domain in full, with the rest retrieved from reference TRBV28 and TRBJ1-1, is DVKVTQSSRYLVKRTGEKVFLECVQDMDHENMFWYRQDPGLGLRLIYFSYDVKMKEKGDIPEGYSVSREKKERFSLILESASTNQTSMYLCASSFLNTEAFFGQGTRLTVV.

The chain couples TRBV28 to TRBJ2-7; 8 positions match TRBD1. CDR1 and CDR2 (germline): MDHEN, SYDVKM. V lost 11 bases, J lost 6 bases, and 15 bases stayed unmatched. The CDR3 length is 14 residues. This CDR3 reads CAVREPRGRGEQYF. CDR3 DNA sequence: TGTGCCGTGAGAGAGCCCAGGGGGCGCGGCGAGCAGTACTTC.

CDR3 sequence (DNA): TGTGCCAGCTCACTTGGACAGGGAACCTATGGCTACACCTTC. Its protein product is CASSLGQGTYGYTF. The genes are TRBV18 and TRBJ1-2; 8 nucleotides align to TRBD1. Germline CDR1 is KGHSH and CDR2 is LQKENI. The CDR3 is 14 amino acids. Losses at the gene ends were 4 bases for V and 4 bases for J; bases not matched to a gene: 5.

This clone was seen ten or more times. A much larger clone lies a single base off, so this may be a read error. The CDR3 bases are TGTGCCAGCAGTTCAGCTAACTATGGCTACGCCTTC. It encodes CASSSANYGYAF. V is TRBV12-3 or TRBV12-4 and J is TRBJ1-2; D is undetermined. The length of the CDR3 is 12 residues.

This sequence joins TRBV6-1 and TRBJ2-1, with D possibly being TRBD2 (6 bases). Germline CDR1 and CDR2: MNHNS and SASEGT. The germline V and J ends were trimmed by 11 bases and 0 bases, with 20 bases remaining between them. This CDR3 contains 16 residues. CDR3 nucleotide sequence: TGTGCCGGCGAAGAGACTAGAGGTAGCTCCTACAATGAGCAGTTCTTC. Translation: CAGEETRGSSYNEQFF.

This clone is labeled as large. The chain is built from TRBV28 and TRBJ2-7; TRBD1 is a possible D gene (5 bases). The ends were cut back, 5 bases at V and 7 bases at J, with 21 bases in the middle. The germline CDR1 and CDR2 sequences are MDHEN and SYDVKM. The CDR3 is 15 amino acids. The CDR3 DNA follows: TGTGCCAGCAGTACCCCCGGTGGCAGGGTATGGGAGCAGTACTTC. Translation gives CASSTPGGRVWEQYF. Combining the CDR3 with reference TRBV28 and TRBJ2-7 gives the whole variable domain DVKVTQSSRYLVKRTGEKVFLECVQDMDHENMFWYRQDPGLGLRLIYFSYDVKMKEKGDIPEGYSVSREKKERFSLILESASTNQTSMYLCASSTPGGRVWEQYFGPGTRLTVT.

This clone was seen a few times. This chain connects TRBV19 to TRBJ1-2; no reliable D call. Per germline, CDR1 LNHDA and CDR2 SQIVND (reference sequence). The V end lost 7 bases, the J end lost 0 bases, and 9 bases lay between the germline ends. CDR3 length: 13 residues. CDR3 DNA: TGTGCCAGTACTAGAACAGCTAACTATGGCTACACCTTC. It translates to CASTRTANYGYTF.

Relative to its sample, this clone is medium-sized. This chain connects TRBV6-2 or TRBV6-3 to TRBJ1-1; TRBD1 is a possible D gene (6 bases). The germline V gene encodes CDR1 MNHEY and CDR2 SVGEGT. This CDR3 comprises 14 residues. The V gene lost 5 bases and the J gene lost 5 bases, with 15 bases spanning the gap. The CDR3 region is CASSDGGDGTEAFF. In nucleotides, the CDR3 is TGTGCCAGCAGTGACGGGGGCGACGGGACTGAAGCTTTCTTT.

Turning to this clone: Here the CDR3 omits its conserved ending phenylalanine or tryptophan, so a read error is the likely source. The chain recombines TRBV5-5 with TRBJ1-2; 9 bases align to TRBD1. J gave up 6 bases and V 4 bases, and 7 bases lay outside the gene matches. CDR3 size: 14 residues. CDR1 is SGHKS and CDR2 is YYEKEE in the germline V gene (reference sequence). CDR3 DNA sequence: TGTGCCAGCAGCCCCGGGACAGGGATTCATGGCTACACCACC. It is translated as CASSPGTGIHGYTT.

This clone has ten or more counts. V and J are TRBV3-1 and TRBJ1-1, with D possibly TRBD1 on 6 matching bases. CDR1 and CDR2 (germline): LGHDT, YNNKEL (reference sequence). The CDR3 loop spans 15 amino acids. V dropped 4 bases and J dropped 4 bases, with 16 bases sitting between them. The CDR3 loop is CASSPQGQFGTEAFF. The CDR3 nucleotides are TGTGCCAGCAGCCCCCAAGGACAGTTTGGCACTGAAGCTTTCTTT.

By frequency in the sample, this clone is medium-sized. V gene TRBV20-1 combines with J gene TRBJ1-5, with D hard to call. In germline, CDR1 is DFQATT, CDR2 SNEGSKA (reference sequence). The CDR3 covers 12 residues. V was shortened by 1 base and J by 10 bases, with 11 bases between the two germline ends. The CDR3 DNA follows: TGCAGTGCTAGAGTAGGCAACTCTCCCCAGCATTTT. It encodes CSARVGNSPQHF.

This clone was detected many times. CDR3: CASSQAGGVLRVIYQPQHF. CDR3 nucleotides: TGTGCCAGCAGCCAAGCCGGGGGGGTCTTGAGGGTGATTTATCAGCCCCAGCATTTT. The V call is TRBV3-1, the J call TRBJ1-5, with a weak D call TRBD1 (5 bases). Germline-derived CDR1 and CDR2 are LGHDT and YNNKEL (reference sequence). The CDR3 runs to 19 residues. Trimming removed 1 base at V and 5 bases at J, with 24 bases between.

About this clone itself: The junction departs from the called germline gene at one end, perhaps through a read error. The rearrangement uses TRBV5-6 and TRBJ2-7; possible D gene TRBD2, 8 bases. Germline CDR1 reads SGHDT; CDR2 reads YYEEEE. This CDR3 comprises 18 residues. CDR3 coding DNA: TGTGCCAGCAGCTTACCAACCCATAGCGGGATAGGGGGCTACGAGCATTACTTC. Translating it yields CASSLPTHSGIGGYEHYF.

This clone was recorded at least ten times. The chain recombines TRBV30 with TRBJ2-3; D is ambiguous. The germline V and J ends were trimmed by 3 bases and 4 bases, with 11 bases remaining between them. CDR1 and CDR2 from the germline V gene are GTSNPN and SVGIG (reference sequence). The CDR3 spans 13 residues. DNA of the CDR3: TGTGCCTGGAGCGAGCAAGTGTCAGATACGCAGTATTTT. It translates to CAWSEQVSDTQYF.